This TCR beta chain was retrieved from a study of beta chain features in type 1 diabetes. On the study more broadly: Patients shared similar age, gender and cell yields with healthy donors. Study-wide results and caveats: Sampled from patients, naive, central memory and Treg TCRB repertoires appeared more similar than those sampled from healthy donors. Whatever favoring of shorter templates PCR might show would apply equally to patients and controls.

The CDR3 contains 14 residues. The V end was cut by 0 bases, the J end by 7 bases, with 9 bases between. Germline V lookup: CDR1 SGHNT, CDR2 YENEEA. Expressed TCRB transcripts were sequenced because the entire RNA isolate underwent reverse transcription. Assay used: immunoSEQ multiplex PCR; TCRdb lists only in-frame clones, some missing. The sample has about 900,000 clones; around a sixth are singletons. Heparinised blood was drawn once per donor, averaging around 120 mL. Of note for this clone: The antigen is undetermined.

The chain combines TRBV11-3 with TRBJ2-2; D is unclear. Sequences were obtained from naive CD4+ T cells from blood. This receptor was taken from a woman between 18 and 30 years old in good health. In DNA form, the CDR3 reads TGTGCCAGCAGCTTAGATCTCAACGGCGGGGAGCTGTTTTTT. It specifies CASSLDLNGGELFF. The full variable domain, completed using reference TRBV11-3 and TRBJ2-2, is EAGVVQSPRYKIIEKKQPVAFWCNPISGHNTLYWYLQNLGQGPELLIRYENEEAVDDSQLPKDRFSAERLKGVDSTLKIQPAELGDSAVYLCASSLDLNGGELFFGEGSRLTVL.